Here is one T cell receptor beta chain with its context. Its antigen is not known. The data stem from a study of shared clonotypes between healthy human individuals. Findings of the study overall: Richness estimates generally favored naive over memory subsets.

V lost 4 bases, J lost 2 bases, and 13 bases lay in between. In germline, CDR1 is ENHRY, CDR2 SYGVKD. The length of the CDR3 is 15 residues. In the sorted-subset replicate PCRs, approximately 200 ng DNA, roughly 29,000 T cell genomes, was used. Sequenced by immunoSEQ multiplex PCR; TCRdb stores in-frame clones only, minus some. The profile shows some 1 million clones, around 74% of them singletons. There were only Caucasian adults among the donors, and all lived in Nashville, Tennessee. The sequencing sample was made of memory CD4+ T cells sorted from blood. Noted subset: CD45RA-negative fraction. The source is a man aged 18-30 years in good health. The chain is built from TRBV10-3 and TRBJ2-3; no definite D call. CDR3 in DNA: TGTGCCATCAGTGTTAGACCGACTTTCACAGATACGCAGTATTTT. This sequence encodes CAISVRPTFTDTQYF.